This TCR beta chain was recovered during a study of blood T cells in healthy people across ages. Sample-barcoded 5' priming and a J-beta primer mix drove a second PCR of 7 to 11 cycles. TCRdb re-analysed the 5' RACE reads in MiXCR, keeping a single row per CDR3 protein. The table has 800,000 to 1,300,000 distinct CDR3 sequences, less than 25% seen once. Germline assignment: CDR1 LGHNA and CDR2 YSLEER. The CDR3 has 14 residues. Notes on this clonotype: At one of its ends the junction is not consistent with the germline gene, which may arise from a read error.

The data also belong to a second study, concerning T cells of mothers and their children.

The receptor comes from a girl aged 2 to 9 in good health. The sequenced material came from blood. V and J are TRBV4-3 and TRBJ2-7, with 8 bases aligning to TRBD1. CDR3 protein: CVSSQGQGRYEQYF. The CDR3 DNA reads TGCGTCAGCAGCCAAGGACAGGGTCGCTACGAGCAGTACTTC.